This T cell receptor (beta chain) is drawn from a study of blood T cell repertoires in COVID-19. Turning to the study itself: The United States, Italy and Spain were the sources of the acute and convalescent COVID-19 samples. Sample material is recorded as cDNA or gDNA derived from T cells, B-cell-depleted T cells, or PBMCs.

From germline, CDR1 is MNHEY and CDR2 SMNVEV (reference sequence). V shed 4 bases and J shed 4 bases, with 16 bases lying between them. The CDR3 is 15 amino acids. In the original analysis: Counts of nucleated cells, estimated from reference gene primer amplification, were obtained. Sequenced by immunoSEQ multiplex PCR; TCRdb stores in-frame clones only, minus some. Clonal size and the V and J genes are those of that table, whereas D and trimming came from the DNA. The repertoire holds 65,000 or so clones, with approximately 78% as singletons. The TCR was taken from a man older than 75 with acute or convalescent COVID-19. The chain carries TRBV27 and TRBJ1-2; a weak D match, TRBD1 (5 bases). Sequenced input: peripheral blood. As DNA, the CDR3 is TGTGCCAGCAGTTCGCCCCTCGCAGGGATCTATGGCTACACCTTC. This sequence encodes CASSSPLAGIYGYTF.